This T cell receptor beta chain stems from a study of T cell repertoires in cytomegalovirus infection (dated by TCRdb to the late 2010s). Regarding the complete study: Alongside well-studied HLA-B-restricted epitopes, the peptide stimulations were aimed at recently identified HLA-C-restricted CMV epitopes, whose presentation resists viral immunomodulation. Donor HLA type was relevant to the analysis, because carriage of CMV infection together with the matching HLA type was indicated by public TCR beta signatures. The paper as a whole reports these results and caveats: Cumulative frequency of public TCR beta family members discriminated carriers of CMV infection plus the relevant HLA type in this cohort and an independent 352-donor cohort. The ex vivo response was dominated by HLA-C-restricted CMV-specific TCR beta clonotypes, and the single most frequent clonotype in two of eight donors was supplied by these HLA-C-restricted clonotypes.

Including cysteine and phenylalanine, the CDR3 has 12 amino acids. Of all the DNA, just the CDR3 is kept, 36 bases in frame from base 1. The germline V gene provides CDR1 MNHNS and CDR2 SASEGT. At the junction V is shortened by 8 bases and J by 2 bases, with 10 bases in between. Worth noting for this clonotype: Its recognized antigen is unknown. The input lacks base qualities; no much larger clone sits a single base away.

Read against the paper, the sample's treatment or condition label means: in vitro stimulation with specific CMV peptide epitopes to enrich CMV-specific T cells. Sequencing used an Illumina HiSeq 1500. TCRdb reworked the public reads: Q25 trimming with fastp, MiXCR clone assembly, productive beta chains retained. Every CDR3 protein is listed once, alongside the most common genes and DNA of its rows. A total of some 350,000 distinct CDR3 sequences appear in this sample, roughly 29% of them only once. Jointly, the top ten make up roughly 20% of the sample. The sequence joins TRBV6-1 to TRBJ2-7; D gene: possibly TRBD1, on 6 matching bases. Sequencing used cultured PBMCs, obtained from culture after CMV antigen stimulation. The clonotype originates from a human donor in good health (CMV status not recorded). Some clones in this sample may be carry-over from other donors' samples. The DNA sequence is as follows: TGTGCCAGCCTCAGGGGCACCTACGAGCAGTACTTC. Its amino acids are CASLRGTYEQYF.